The sequence of this T cell receptor beta chain was determined in a study of cytomegalovirus exposure and HLA in healthy donors. The study's findings and limits: Several V segments, TRBV6-2 and TRBV6-3 among them, could not be told apart and were dropped. TCR beta sequences reportedly predicted the HLA-A and HLA-B alleles of most subjects accurately.

As for this clone: The antigen remains undetermined.

Trimming cost V 1 base and J 5 bases; bases outside gene matches: 5. CDR1 and CDR2 (germline): KGHSH, LQKENI. The CDR3 covers 15 residues. Use of 60 Vbeta and 13 Jbeta primers characterized the PCR. TCRdb's table, derived via immunoSEQ multiplex PCR, lists solely in-frame clones and lacks some. The top ten hold around 0.38% of the sample, which has about 210,000 clones, around 79% seen once. There were likely unrecorded immune exposures, though donors were nominally healthy when sampled. This receptor was identified in a male donor in good health and CMV-seropositive. The chain uses TRBV18 and TRBJ2-1, with 7 bases lining up with TRBD2. Input material: PBMCs. CDR3 sequence reads: CASSPLGTNNNEQFF. The CDR3 DNA reads TGTGCCAGCTCACCACTCGGGACTAACAACAATGAGCAGTTCTTC.